Listed here is a single TCR beta chain. This CDR3 spans 14 amino acids. Trimming stripped 1 base from V and 4 bases from J, with 10 bases between. Germline-derived CDR1 and CDR2 are MNHNS and SASEGT. The source of the sample is a study of CD4 and CD8 cells across lung adenocarcinoma regions. TCRdb processed the PCR reads anew with MiXCR; each CDR3 protein has one entry. Here the sample spans some 20,000 distinct CDR3 sequences, roughly 46% being singletons. Localized lung adenocarcinoma, a non-small cell lung cancer, affected the donors. The clonotype comes from a male donor with lung adenocarcinoma. The CD4 and CD8 labels of this study may be unreliable. J is TRBJ2-5 and V is TRBV6-1; D is undetermined. The sample taken for sequencing was CD4+ T cells from the margin of a lung tumor. DNA of the CDR3: TGTGCCAGCAGTGAAGGTGTAGGAATAGAGACCCAGTACTTC. As protein: CASSEGVGIETQYF.